The 8 T cell receptor beta chains in this list originate from one sample, sequenced in a study of T-cell memory formation after mild COVID-19. TCRdb re-called the 5' RACE reads with MiXCR, one entry per CDR3 protein. The sample contains about 560,000 distinct CDR3 sequences, roughly 17% of which appear only once. Sequenced material: PBMCs or a T cell subset sorted from them (not recorded which). These receptors were obtained from an adult woman who had mild COVID-19 (a few samples of this study predate the infection). Cell type and time point are not known.

V and J are TRBV6-1 and TRBJ1-1; D call uncertain. V lost 2 bases and J 7 bases, leaving 11 bases between the germline ends. This CDR3 is 13 amino acids long. Germline assignment: CDR1 MNHNS and CDR2 SASEGT. The DNA for the CDR3 is TGTGCCAGCAGTGAATCGACGGTATTTGAAGCTTTCTTT. Protein: CASSESTVFEAFF.

The chain joins TRBV20-1 to TRBJ2-1; D is undetermined. The CDR3 is made up of 12 amino acids. From germline, CDR1 is DFQATT and CDR2 SNEGSKA (reference sequence). The V and J ends lost 6 bases and 5 bases respectively, with 11 bases between them. The CDR3 sequence is CSATLYHNEQFF. The CDR3 DNA sequence: TGCAGTGCGACCCTCTACCACAATGAGCAGTTCTTC.

CDR3 in amino acids: CASSLEAGYSGANVLTF. The CDR3 DNA reads as TGCGCCAGCAGCTTGGAGGCAGGGTACTCTGGGGCCAACGTCCTGACTTTC. The rearrangement uses TRBV5-1 and TRBJ2-6; tentative D call: TRBD1 (5 bases). CDR1 and CDR2 from the germline V gene are SGHRS and YFSETQ. Between the trimmed V and J ends, which lost 0 bases and 0 bases, there was a span of 10 bases. The CDR3 runs 17 residues. Complete variable domain (other parts from reference TRBV5-1 and TRBJ2-6): KAGVTQTPRYLIKTRGQQVTLSCSPISGHRSVSWYQQTPGQGLQFLFEYFSETQRNKGNFPGRFSGRQFSNSRSEMNVSTLELGDSALYLCASSLEAGYSGANVLTFGAGSRLTVL.

This chain connects TRBV3-1 to TRBJ2-7, with D tentatively TRBD1 (6 bases). The CDR3 contains 15 residues. Trimming pared 5 bases from V and 0 bases from J, leaving 14 bases between. Looked up from germline, CDR1 is LGHDT and CDR2 is YNNKEL (reference sequence). CDR3 residues: CASSETLDSSYEQYF. DNA of the CDR3: TGTGCCAGCAGCGAGACATTGGACAGCTCCTACGAGCAGTACTTC.

The chain combines TRBV4-1 with TRBJ2-5; D call uncertain. Trimming pared 4 bases from V and 2 bases from J, leaving 11 bases between. This CDR3 region has 14 residues. In germline, CDR1 is MGHRA, CDR2 YSYEKL. CDR3 coding DNA: TGCGCCAGCAGCCTACAGATTACACAAGAGACCCAGTACTTC. Its translation: CASSLQITQETQYF.

The sample holds many counts of this clonotype. The CDR3, as DNA: TGTGCCAGCAGTAACCAACTGACAGGGGGCGGGAGCGAGCAGTACTTC. This translates into CASSNQLTGGGSEQYF. The V and J genes are TRBV5-4 and TRBJ2-7; 10 nucleotides match TRBD1. V gave up 5 bases and J gave up 6 bases; unmatched junction bases: 14. CDR1 and CDR2 (germline): SGHNT, YYREEE (reference sequence). The CDR3 spans 16 residues.

The chain combines TRBV7-6 with TRBJ2-1; D is unresolved. The V and J ends lost 8 bases and 7 bases respectively, with 9 bases between them. This CDR3 has 11 residues. Germline lookup yields CDR1 SGHVS and CDR2 FNYEAQ. CDR3 sequence reads: CASASENEQFF. Here the CDR3 DNA reads TGTGCCAGCGCGTCGGAAAATGAGCAGTTCTTC.

The J gene is TRBJ1-5, the V gene TRBV12-3 or TRBV12-4; unclear D gene. The length of the CDR3 is 15 residues. Trimming removed 3 bases at V and 0 bases at J, with 9 bases between. In DNA form, the CDR3 reads TGTGCCAGCAGTTTTAACGATTTTAGCAATCAGCCCCAGCATTTT. Protein: CASSFNDFSNQPQHF.